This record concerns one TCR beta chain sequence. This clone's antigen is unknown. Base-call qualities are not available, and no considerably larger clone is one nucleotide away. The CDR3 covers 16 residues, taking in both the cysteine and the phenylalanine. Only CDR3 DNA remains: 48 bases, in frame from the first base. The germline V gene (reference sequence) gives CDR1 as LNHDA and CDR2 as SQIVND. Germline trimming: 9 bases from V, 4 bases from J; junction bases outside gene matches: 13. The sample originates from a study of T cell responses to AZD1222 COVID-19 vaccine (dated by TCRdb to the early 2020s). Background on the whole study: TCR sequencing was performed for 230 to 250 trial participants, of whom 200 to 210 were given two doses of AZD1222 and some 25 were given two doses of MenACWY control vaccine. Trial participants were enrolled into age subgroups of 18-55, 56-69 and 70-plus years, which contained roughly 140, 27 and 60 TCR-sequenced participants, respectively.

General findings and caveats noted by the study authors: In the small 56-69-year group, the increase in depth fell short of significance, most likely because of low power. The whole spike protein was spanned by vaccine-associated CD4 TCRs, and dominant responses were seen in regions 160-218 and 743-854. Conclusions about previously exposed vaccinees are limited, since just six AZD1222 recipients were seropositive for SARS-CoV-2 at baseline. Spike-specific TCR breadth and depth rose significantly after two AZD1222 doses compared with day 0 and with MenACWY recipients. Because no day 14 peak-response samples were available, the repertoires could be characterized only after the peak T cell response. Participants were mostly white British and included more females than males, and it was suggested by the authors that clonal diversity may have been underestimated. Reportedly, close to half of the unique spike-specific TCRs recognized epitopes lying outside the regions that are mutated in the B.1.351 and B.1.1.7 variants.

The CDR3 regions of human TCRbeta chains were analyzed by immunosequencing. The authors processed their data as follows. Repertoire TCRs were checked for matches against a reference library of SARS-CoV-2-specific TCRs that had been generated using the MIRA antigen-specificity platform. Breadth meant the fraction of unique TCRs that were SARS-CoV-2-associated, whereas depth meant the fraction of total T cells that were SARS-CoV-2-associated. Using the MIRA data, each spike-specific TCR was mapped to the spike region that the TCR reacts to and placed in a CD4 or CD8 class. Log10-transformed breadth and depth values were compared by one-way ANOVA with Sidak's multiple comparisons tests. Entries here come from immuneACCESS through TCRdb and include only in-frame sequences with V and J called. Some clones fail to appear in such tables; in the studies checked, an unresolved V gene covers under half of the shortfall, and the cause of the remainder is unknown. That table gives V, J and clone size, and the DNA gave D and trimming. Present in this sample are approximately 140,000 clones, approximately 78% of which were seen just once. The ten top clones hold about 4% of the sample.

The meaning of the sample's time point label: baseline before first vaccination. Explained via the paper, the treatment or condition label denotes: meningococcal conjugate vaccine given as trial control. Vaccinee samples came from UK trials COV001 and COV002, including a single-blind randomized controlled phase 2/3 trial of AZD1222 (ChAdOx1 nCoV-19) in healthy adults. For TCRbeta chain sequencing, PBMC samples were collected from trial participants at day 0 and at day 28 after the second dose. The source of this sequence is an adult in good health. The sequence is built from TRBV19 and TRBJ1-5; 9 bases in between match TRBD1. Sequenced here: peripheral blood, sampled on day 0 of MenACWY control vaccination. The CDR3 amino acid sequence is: CASRASTGGYNQPQHF. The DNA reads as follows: TGTGCCAGCAGGGCGTCGACAGGGGGGTATAATCAGCCCCAGCATTTT.